This T cell receptor (beta chain) appears in the sequencing data of a study of T cells after yellow fever vaccination. The CDR3 has 17 amino acids. Germline-derived CDR1 and CDR2 are SGHTA and FQGNSA. Between the trimmed V and J ends, which lost 4 bases and 3 bases, there was a span of 20 bases. MiXCR, run by TCRdb on the 5' RACE reads, gives a single entry per CDR3 protein. The repertoire holds about 360,000 distinct CDR3 sequences, with over 5% as singletons. About this clonotype: Antigen: not known.

Study-level points and caveats: Repertoires sorted by FACS could include abundant clonotypes that are contaminants from the bulk population. Across the CD4 and CD8 compartments, a small share of clonotypes was present in both.

This TCR came from a man under 40 who received the YFV17D yellow fever vaccine. The source was PBMCs, collected 5 days after the yellow fever booster vaccination. The V gene is TRBV7-2, the J gene TRBJ2-3; D possibly corresponds to TRBD1 (6 bases). The CDR3 coding sequence is TGTGCCAGCAGCTCGAGGGGCCAGGGGTACACTACAGATACGCAGTATTTT. Its translation: CASSSRGQGYTTDTQYF.